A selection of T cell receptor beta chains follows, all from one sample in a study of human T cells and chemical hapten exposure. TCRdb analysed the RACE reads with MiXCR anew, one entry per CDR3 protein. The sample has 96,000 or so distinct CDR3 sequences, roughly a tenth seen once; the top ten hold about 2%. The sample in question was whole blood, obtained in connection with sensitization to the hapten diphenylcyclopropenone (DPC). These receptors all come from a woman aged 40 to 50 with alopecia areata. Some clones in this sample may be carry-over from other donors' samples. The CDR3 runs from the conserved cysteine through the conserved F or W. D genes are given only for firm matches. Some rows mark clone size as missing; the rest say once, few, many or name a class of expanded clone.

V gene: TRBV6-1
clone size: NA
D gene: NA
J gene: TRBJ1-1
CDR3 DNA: TGTGCCAGCCCGAGGGAGAACACGAACACTGAAGCTTTCTTT
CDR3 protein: CASPRENTNTEAFF

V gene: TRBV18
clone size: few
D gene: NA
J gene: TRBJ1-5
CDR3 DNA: TGTGCCAGCTCACCAGGACGGGGGGGGAGCAATCAGCCCCAGCATTTT
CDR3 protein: CASSPGRGGSNQPQHF

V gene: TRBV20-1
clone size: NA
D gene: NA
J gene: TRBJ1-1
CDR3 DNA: TGCAGTGCGCCCTTCCAGAACACTGAAGCTTTCTTT
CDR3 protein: CSAPFQNTEAFF

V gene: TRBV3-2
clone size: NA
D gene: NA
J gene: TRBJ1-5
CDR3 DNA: NA
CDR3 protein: CASSQDADSFYYCNQPQHF

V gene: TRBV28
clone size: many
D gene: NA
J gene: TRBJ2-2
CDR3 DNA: TGTGCCAGCAGTTCTGGGGGAATTCGGGACGGGGAGCTGTTTTTT
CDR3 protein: CASSSGGIRDGELFF

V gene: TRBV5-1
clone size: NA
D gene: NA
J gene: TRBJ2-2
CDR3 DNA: TGCGCCAGCAGCTTATCAGGGGTACAAACCGGGGAGCTGTTTTTT
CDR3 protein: CASSLSGVQTGELFF

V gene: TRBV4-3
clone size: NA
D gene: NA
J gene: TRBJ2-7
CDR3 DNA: TGCGCCAGCAGCCAATCCCCGTGGGGCCGCGAGCAGTACTTC
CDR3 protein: CASSQSPWGREQYF

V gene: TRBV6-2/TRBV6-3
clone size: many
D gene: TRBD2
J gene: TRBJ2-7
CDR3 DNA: TGTGCCAGCAGTTACTGGCTAGCGGGAGGGAACGAGCAGTACTTC
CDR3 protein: CASSYWLAGGNEQYF

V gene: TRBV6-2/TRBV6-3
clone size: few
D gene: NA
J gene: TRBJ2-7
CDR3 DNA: TGTGCCAGCACCCGAATATCCGGGAGCCCCTACGAGCAGTACTTC
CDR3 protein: CASTRISGSPYEQYF

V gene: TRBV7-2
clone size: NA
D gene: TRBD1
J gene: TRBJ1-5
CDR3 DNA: TGTGCCAGCAGCTTTGGGACAGGGGTCAATCAGCCCCAGCATTTT
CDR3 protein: CASSFGTGVNQPQHF

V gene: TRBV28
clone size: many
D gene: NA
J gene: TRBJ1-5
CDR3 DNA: TGTGCCAGCAGTCTACCATCCTCAAGCGGTCTTCAGCCCCAGCATTTT
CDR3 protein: CASSLPSSSGLQPQHF

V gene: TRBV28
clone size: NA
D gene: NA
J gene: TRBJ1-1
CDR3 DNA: TGTGCCAGCAGGACACAGGGAACTGAAGCTTTCTTT
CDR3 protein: CASRTQGTEAFF

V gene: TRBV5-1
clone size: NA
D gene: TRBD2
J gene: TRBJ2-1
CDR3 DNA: TGCGCCAGCAGCTTGGACGGGACTAGCGGGAGTAATGAGCAGTTCTTC
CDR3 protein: CASSLDGTSGSNEQFF

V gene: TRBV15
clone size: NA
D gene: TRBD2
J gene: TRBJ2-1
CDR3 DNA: TGTGCCACCAGCGTTGCGGGAGGGCCTTTGAATGAGCAGTTCTTC
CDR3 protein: CATSVAGGPLNEQFF

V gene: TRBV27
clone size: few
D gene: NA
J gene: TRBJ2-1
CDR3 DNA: TGTGCCCCGAGGGGGGGTTGCAATGAGCAGTTCTTC
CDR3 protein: CAPRGGCNEQFF

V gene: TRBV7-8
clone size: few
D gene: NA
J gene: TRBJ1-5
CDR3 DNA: TGTGCCAGCAGCTTATCCGGACGCCAGGGAGGGAGGAAGCCCCAGCATTTT
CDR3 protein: CASSLSGRQGGRKPQHF

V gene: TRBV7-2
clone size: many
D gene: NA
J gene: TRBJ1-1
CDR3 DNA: TGTGCCAGCAGCTTAGGGGTCGATAGGGGGACTGAAGCTTTCTTT
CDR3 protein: CASSLGVDRGTEAFF

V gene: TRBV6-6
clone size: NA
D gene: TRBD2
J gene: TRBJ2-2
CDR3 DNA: TGTGCCAGCAGAGCACTAGCGGGGAGCACCGGGGAGCTGTTTTTT
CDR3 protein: CASRALAGSTGELFF

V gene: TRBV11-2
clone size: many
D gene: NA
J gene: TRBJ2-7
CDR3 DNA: TGTGCCAGCAGCTTAGAATCAGGAAGCGAGCAGTACTTC
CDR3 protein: CASSLESGSEQYF

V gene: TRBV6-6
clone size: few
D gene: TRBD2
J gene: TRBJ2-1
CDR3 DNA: TGTGCCAGCAGGGGCCTAGCGGGAGCCTACAATGAGCAGTTCTTC
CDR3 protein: CASRGLAGAYNEQFF

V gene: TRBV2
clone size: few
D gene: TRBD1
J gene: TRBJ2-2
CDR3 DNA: TGTGCCAGCACCAAGGACAGGGGAGCCACCGGGGAGCTGTTTTTT
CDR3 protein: CASTKDRGATGELFF

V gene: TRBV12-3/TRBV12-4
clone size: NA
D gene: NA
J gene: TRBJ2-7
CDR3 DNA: TGTGCCAGCAGTCACCCCCCCCCCTACGAGCAGTACTTC
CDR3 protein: CASSHPPPYEQYF

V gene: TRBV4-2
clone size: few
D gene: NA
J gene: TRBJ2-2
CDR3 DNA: TGTGCCAGCAGCCAAGACGGCCGCCCGGGAGACGGGGAGCTGTTTTTT
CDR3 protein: CASSQDGRPGDGELFF

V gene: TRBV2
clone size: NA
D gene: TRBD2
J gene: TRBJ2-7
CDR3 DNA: TGTGCCAGCAGTGATCTAGCGGGCTACGAGCAGTACTTC
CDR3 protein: CASSDLAGYEQYF

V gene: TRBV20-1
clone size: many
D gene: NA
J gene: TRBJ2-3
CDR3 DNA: TGCAGTGCTAGAAGGGGTACAGATACGCAGTATTTT
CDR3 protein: CSARRGTDTQYF

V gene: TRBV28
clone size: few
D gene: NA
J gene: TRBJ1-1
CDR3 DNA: TGTGCCAGCAGTTCGCCACGGCAAGCTTTCTTT
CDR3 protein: CASSSPRQAFF

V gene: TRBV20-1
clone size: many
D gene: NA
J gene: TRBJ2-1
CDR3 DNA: TGCAGTGCTAGTGACGAGGGGGACAATGAGCAGTTCTTC
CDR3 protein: CSASDEGDNEQFF

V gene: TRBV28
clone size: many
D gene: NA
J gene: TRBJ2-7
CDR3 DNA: TGTGCCAGCACTACCGGGTCCTACGAGCAGTACTTC
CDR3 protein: CASTTGSYEQYF

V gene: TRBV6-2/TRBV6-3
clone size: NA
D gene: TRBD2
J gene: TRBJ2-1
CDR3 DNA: TGTGCCAGCACTGCAAGGACTAGCGGGGGTGGTGAGCAGTTCTTC
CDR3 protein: CASTARTSGGGEQFF

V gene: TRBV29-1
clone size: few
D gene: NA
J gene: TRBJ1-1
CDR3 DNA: TGCAGCGTTGACAGGGTCCCTGAAGCTTTCTTT
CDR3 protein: CSVDRVPEAFF